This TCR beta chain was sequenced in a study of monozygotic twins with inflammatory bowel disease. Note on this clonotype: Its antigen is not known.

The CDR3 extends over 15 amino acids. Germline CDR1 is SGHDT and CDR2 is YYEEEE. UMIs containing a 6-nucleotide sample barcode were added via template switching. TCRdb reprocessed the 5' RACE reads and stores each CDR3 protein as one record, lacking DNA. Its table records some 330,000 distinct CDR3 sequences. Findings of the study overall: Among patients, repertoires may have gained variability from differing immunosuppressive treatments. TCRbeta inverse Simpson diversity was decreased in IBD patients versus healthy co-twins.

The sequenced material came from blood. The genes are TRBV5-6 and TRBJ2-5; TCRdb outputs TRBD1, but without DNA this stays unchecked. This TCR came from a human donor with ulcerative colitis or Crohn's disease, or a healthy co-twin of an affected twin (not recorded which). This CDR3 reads CASGQNPTGEETQYF.